This T cell receptor (beta chain) was identified during a study of CXCR3-negative and CXCR3-positive naive CD8 T cells. Study results and caveats: Memory CD8+ cells had much lower diversity, and both naive subsets had comparably high diversity. Naive cells used TRBV-TRBJ genes in much the same way whether CXCR3-negative or CXCR3-positive; memory cells did not. Comparison of naive cells showed more hydrophobic TRB CDR3s in CXCR3-positive than in CXCR3-negative naive cells.

The CDR3 consists of 15 residues. Germline loops: CDR1 GTSNPN, CDR2 SVGIG (reference sequence). cDNA libraries for TRB were generated by 5' RACE incorporating UMI labels. TCRdb reworked the 5' RACE reads into one entry per CDR3 protein, no DNA. The sample table sets out over 5,500 distinct CDR3 sequences. Considering frequency, this clonotype is medium-sized. Antigen unknown. The TCR was taken from a human donor in good health. Some clones in this sample may be carry-over from other donors' samples. J is TRBJ1-2 and V is TRBV30; TCRdb picks TRBD1, but there is no DNA to check that call. Sequences were obtained from naive CXCR3+ CD8+ T cells from blood. The subset denotes: CD45RO-CCR7+CD27+CD95- naive CD8+ T cells expressing CXCR3 (TNR3+). This chain's CDR3 is CAWLTGTSIDYGYTF.